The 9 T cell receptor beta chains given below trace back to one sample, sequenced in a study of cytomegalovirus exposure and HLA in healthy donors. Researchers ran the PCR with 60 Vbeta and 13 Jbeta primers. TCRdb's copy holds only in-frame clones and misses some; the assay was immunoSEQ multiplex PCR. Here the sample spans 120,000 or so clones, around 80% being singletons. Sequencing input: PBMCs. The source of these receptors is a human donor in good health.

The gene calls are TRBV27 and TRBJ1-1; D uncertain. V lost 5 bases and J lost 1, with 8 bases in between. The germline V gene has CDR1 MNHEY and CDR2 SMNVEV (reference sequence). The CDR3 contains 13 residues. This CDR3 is CASSLRQNTEAFF. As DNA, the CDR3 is TGTGCCAGCAGTCTCAGGCAGAACACTGAAGCTTTCTTT.

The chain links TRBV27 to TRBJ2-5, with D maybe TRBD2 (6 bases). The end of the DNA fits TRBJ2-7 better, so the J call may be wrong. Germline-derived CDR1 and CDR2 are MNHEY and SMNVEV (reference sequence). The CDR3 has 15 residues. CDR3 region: CASSLVKDYSYEQYF. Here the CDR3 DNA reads TGTGCCAGCAGTTTAGTTAAGGACTACTCCTACGAGCAGTACTTC.

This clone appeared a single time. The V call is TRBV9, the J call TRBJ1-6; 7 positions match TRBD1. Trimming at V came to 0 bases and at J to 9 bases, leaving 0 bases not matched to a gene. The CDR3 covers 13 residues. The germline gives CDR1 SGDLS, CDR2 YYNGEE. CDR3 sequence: CASSVGDSSPLHF. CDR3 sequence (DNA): TGTGCCAGCAGCGTAGGGGACAGTTCACCCCTCCACTTT. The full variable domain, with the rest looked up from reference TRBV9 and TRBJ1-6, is DSGVTQTPKHLITATGQRVTLRCSPRSGDLSVYWYQQSLDQGLQFLIQYYNGEERAKGNILERFSAQQFPDLHSELNLSSLELGDSALYFCASSVGDSSPLHFGNGTRLTVT.

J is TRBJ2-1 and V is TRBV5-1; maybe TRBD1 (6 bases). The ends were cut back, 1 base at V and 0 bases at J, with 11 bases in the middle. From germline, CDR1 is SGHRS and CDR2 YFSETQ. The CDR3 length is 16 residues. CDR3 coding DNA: TGCGCCAGCAGCTTGCTGGGGGCCAGCTCCTACAATGAGCAGTTCTTC. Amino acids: CASSLLGASSYNEQFF.

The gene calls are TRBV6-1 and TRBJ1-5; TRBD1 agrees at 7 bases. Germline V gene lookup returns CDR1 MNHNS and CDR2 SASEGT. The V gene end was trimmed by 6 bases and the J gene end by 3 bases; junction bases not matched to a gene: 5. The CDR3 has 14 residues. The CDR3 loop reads CASSSGQYNQPQHF. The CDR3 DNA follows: TGTGCCAGCAGCTCGGGACAGTACAATCAGCCCCAGCATTTT.

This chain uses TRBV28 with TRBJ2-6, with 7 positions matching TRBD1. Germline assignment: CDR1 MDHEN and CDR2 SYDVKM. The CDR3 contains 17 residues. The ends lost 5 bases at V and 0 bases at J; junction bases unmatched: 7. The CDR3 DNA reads TGTGCCAGCAGTCGGGACAGAATGACCTCTGGGGCCAACGTCCTGACTTTC. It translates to CASSRDRMTSGANVLTF.

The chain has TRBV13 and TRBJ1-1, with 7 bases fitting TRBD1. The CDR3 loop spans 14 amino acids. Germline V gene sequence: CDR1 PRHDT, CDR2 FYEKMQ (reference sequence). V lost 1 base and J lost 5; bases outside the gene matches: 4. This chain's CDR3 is CASSLDRGGTEAFF. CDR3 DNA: TGTGCCAGCAGCTTAGACAGGGGAGGAACTGAAGCTTTCTTT.

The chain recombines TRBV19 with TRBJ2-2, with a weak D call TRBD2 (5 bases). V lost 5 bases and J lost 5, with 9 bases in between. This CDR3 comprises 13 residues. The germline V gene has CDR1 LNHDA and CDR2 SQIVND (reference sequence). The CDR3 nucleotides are TGTGCCAGTAGTCACGGGGAAACCGGGGAGCTGTTTTTT. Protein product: CASSHGETGELFF.

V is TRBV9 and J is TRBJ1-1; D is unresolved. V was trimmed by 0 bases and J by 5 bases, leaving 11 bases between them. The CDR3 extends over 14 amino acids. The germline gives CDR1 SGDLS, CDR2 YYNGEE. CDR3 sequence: CASSVGGQVTEAFF. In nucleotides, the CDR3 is TGTGCCAGCAGCGTAGGAGGGCAGGTAACTGAAGCTTTCTTT.